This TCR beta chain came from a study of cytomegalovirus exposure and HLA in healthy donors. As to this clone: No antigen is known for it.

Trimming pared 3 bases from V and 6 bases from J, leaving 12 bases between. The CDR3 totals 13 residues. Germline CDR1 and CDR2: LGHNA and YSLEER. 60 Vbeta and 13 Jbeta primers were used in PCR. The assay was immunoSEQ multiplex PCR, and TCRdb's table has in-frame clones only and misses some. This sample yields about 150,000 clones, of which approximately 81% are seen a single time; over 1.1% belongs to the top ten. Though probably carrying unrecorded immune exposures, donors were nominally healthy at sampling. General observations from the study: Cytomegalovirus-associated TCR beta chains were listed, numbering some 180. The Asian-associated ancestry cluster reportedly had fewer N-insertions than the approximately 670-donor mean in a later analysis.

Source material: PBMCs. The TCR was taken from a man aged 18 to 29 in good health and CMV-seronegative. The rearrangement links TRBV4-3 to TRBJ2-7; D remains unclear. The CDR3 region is CASSQTPFREQYF. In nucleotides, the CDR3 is TGCGCCAGCAGCCAGACTCCCTTTCGCGAGCAGTACTTC.